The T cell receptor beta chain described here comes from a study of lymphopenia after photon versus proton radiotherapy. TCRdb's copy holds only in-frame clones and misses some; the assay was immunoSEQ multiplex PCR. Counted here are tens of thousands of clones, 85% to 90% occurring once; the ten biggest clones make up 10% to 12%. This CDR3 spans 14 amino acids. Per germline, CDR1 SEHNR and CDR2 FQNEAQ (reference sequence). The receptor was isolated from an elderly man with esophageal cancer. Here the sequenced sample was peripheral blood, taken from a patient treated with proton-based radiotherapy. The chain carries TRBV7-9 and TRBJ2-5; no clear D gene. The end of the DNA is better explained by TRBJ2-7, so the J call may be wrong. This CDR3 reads CASSFTLNSYEQYF. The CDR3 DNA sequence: TGTGCCAGCAGCTTTACCCTGAACTCCTACGAGCAGTACTTC.